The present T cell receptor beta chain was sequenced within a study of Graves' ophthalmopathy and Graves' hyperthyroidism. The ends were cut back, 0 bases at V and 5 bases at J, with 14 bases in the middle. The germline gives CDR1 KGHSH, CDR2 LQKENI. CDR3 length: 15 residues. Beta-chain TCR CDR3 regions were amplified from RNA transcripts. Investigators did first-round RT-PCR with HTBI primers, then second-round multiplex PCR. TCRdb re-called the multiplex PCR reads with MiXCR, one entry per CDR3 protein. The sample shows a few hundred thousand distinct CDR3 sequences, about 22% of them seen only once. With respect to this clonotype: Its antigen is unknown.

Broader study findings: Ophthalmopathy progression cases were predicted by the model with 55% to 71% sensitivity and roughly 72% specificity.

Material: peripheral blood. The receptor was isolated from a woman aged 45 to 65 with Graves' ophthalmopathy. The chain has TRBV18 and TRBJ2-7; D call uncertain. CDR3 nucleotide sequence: TGTGCCAGCTCACCACCTATGCCGTACAGAAACGAGCAGTACTTC. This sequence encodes CASSPPMPYRNEQYF.